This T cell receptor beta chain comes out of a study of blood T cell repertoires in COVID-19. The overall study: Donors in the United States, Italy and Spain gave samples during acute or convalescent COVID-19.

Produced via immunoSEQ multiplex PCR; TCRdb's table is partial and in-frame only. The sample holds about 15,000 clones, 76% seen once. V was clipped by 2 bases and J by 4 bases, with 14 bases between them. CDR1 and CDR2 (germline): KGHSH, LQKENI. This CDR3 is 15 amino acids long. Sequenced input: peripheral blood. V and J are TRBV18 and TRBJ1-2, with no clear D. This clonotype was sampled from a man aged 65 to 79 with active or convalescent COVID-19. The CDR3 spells CASSPGIGSTYGYTF. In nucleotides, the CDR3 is TGTGCCAGCTCACCAGGGATCGGGAGTACCTATGGCTACACCTTC.